This T cell receptor (beta chain) was captured in a study of tumor and adjacent non-tumor tissue in lung cancer. Background on the study: The patients, 10 to 11 men and a few women, were roughly 31 to 85 with stage I to III disease. General study findings and limits: TCR diversity was significantly greater in tumor than normal lung tissue.

To note about this clonotype: Its specificity is unknown. Germline is not matched at one junction end, which may reflect a read error.

The template was RNA from unsorted bulk tissue. Donors were chemotherapy-naive, newly diagnosed lung cancer surgical patients in China, August–November 2014. TCRbeta libraries were built with three rounds of nested PCR, modified from ARM-PCR. TCRdb reprocessed the multiplex PCR reads with MiXCR, giving one entry per CDR3 protein. The table has approximately 140,000 distinct CDR3 sequences, approximately 66% seen once. This CDR3 is 15 amino acids long. V usage is TRBV12-3 or TRBV12-4 and J usage is TRBJ2-1; a weak D match, TRBD2 (6 bases). The sequenced sample was lung tumor tissue. The TCR comes from a man in his sixties with small cell lung cancer. The CDR3 is CASSRLDGAYNEQVF. The CDR3 DNA is TGTGCCAGCAGCCGACTAGATGGGGCCTACAATGAGCAGGTCTTC.